This paragraph covers one T cell receptor (beta chain) sequence. Its specific antigen is unknown. No base quality values were provided; no much bigger clone lies one nucleotide off. The label giving this sample's treatment or condition can be read as: in vitro stimulation with specific CMV peptide epitopes to enrich CMV-specific T cells. The data were obtained in a study of T cell repertoires in cytomegalovirus infection (dated by TCRdb to 2018 to 2020). Context from the whole study: Alongside well-studied HLA-B-restricted epitopes, the peptide stimulations were aimed at recently identified HLA-C-restricted CMV epitopes, whose presentation resists viral immunomodulation. Donor HLA type was relevant to the analysis, as public TCR beta signatures indicated carriage of CMV infection together with the matching HLA type. Overall study results and their limits: The ex vivo response was dominated by HLA-C-restricted CMV-specific TCR beta clonotypes, which also provided the single most frequent clonotype in two of eight donors. Carriers of CMV infection plus the relevant HLA type were discriminated by the cumulative frequency of public TCR beta family members in the study cohort and in an independent approximately 400-donor cohort.

Sequencing instrument: Illumina HiSeq 1500. In-frame beta chains were kept once TCRdb had trimmed the public reads at Q25 with fastp and called clones with MiXCR. A single entry per CDR3 protein holds the most common genes and DNA from its merged rows. For this sample there are approximately 470,000 distinct CDR3 sequences; 40% to 50% appear just once. The ten largest clonotypes hold around 45% of the sample. The germline V gene encodes CDR1 SGHTA and CDR2 FQGNSA. The CDR3 numbers 14 residues from cysteine through phenylalanine. The DNA shown is the 42-base CDR3, in frame from base 1. A distance of 14 bases separates the germline ends of V and J, which lose 3 bases and 6 bases respectively.

The TCR comes from a human donor in good health (CMV status not recorded). Some clones in this sample may be carry-over from other donors' samples. Recombination linked TRBV7-2 to TRBJ1-2; the D gene lacks a confident call. The sample consisted of cultured PBMCs, taken from culture after CMV antigen stimulation. The CDR3 here reads CASSFTPESHGYTF. The nucleotide sequence is TGTGCCAGCAGCTTTACTCCAGAATCCCATGGCTACACCTTC.